This T cell receptor (beta chain) was identified during a study of shared clonotypes between healthy human individuals. About the research overall: The plates for each donor numbered three CD4 naive, three CD4 memory, two CD8 naive and one CD8 memory. Study-wide results and limits: Generally, naive subsets came out with larger estimated richness than memory subsets.

As to this clone: What it binds is not known.

CDR3 length: 13 residues. V was pared by 6 bases and J by 6 bases, with 17 bases between. Germline V gene lookup returns CDR1 GTSNPN and CDR2 SVGIG (reference sequence). CD45RO negativity and positive selection for CCR7 defined naive CD8 cells, a population that excluded terminally differentiated effector memory CD45RA+ cells. Donors included only healthy HIV-negative adults lacking recent acute infections or vaccinations. Each PCR replicate from the sorted subsets contained about 180 ng DNA, which is tens of thousands of T cell genomes. Measured with immunoSEQ multiplex PCR; TCRdb has only the in-frame clones, and not every one. Of around 560,000 clones listed, about 95% are singletons.

The TCR comes from a woman younger than 45 in good health. The specimen was naive CD8+ T cells sorted from blood. The chain links TRBV30 to TRBJ1-2; D perhaps matches TRBD1 (5 bases). DNA for the CDR3: TGTGCCTGTCCGCGCTTCAGGGACCATGGCTACACCTTC. Its translation: CACPRFRDHGYTF.